This TCR beta chain was profiled in a study of identical twins. This clonotype appeared many times. The CDR3 covers 13 residues. V was cut by 4 bases and J by 6 bases, with 13 bases left in between. The germline V gene encodes CDR1 SGHRS and CDR2 YFSETQ. TCRdb independently ran MiXCR on the 5' RACE reads; one entry per CDR3 protein. This sample has around 1.7 million distinct CDR3 sequences; about 31% occur once, and the top ten carry about 0.3%. The rearrangement uses TRBV5-1 and TRBJ1-2, with unresolved D. This TCR was recovered from a newborn girl in good health. Sequenced sample: cord blood. This CDR3 reads CASSEFEVDGYTF. For the CDR3, the DNA is TGCGCCAGCAGCGAGTTTGAGGTTGATGGCTACACCTTC.